This entry features one T cell receptor (beta chain) sequence. Its antigen is not identified. This record comes from a study of cytomegalovirus exposure and HLA in healthy donors. Study overall: The approximately 130 validation repertoires and the approximately 700 first-cohort repertoires shared a platform, a later analysis reported.

Generated by immunoSEQ multiplex PCR, the TCRdb table keeps only in-frame clones and is missing some. The table records about 160,000 clones, 75% to 90% of them present only once. In germline, CDR1 is MDHEN, CDR2 SYDVKM. CDR3 length: 15 residues. Trimming at V came to 5 bases and at J to 8 bases, leaving 14 bases not matched to a gene. Findings and limits, study-wide: TCR beta chains numbering about 160 were designated cytomegalovirus-associated. Reports credit the classifier with highly specific, highly sensitive diagnosis of cytomegalovirus status.

The genes are TRBV28 and TRBJ1-2; 7 bases match TRBD1. This clonotype was sampled from a woman younger than 35 in good health and CMV-seronegative. The sequenced sample consisted of PBMCs. CDR3 nucleotide sequence: TGTGCCAGCAGTCCCCACCCCTTAGGGGGCCAAGGCTACACCTTC. Translating it yields CASSPHPLGGQGYTF.